Included here is one TCR beta chain sequence, with context. Per the authors' pipeline: How many nucleated cells were present was estimated from reference gene primer amplification. Generated by immunoSEQ multiplex PCR, the TCRdb table keeps only in-frame clones and is missing some. For V, J and clone size, that table is used; D and trimming come from the DNA. The table includes approximately 200,000 clones, 70% to 90% detected once. The trim removed 4 bases at V and 10 bases at J, leaving 14 bases unmatched. The CDR3 is 16 amino acids. Per germline, CDR1 SGHDT and CDR2 YYEEEE. This entry comes from a study of blood T cell repertoires in COVID-19. The overall study: Sample material is recorded as cDNA or gDNA derived from T cells, B-cell-depleted T cells, or PBMCs.

The TCR originated in a man in his sixties with acute or convalescent COVID-19. The rearrangement links TRBV5-6 to TRBJ2-1; TRBD2 matches at 10 bases. The sample taken for sequencing was peripheral blood. As DNA, the CDR3 is TGTGCCAGCAGCCCGCCTAGGGCTAGCGGGAGCCCGGAGCAGTTCTTC. It encodes CASSPPRASGSPEQFF.